The 21 T cell receptor beta chains listed next were all sequenced from one sample in a study of cytomegalovirus exposure and HLA in healthy donors (dated by TCRdb to the late 2010s). The library was built by means of the immunoSEQ multiplex PCR assay. What TCRdb holds here is the immuneACCESS table cut down to in-frame rearrangements. Part of the clones is not present; checked against another copy, under half of the missing clones reflect an unresolved V gene, and the others are unexplained. The sample records 330,000 or so clones, roughly 88% of which are singletons. The leading ten clones occupy around 0.8% of the sample. The source material was PBMCs. The receptor set was obtained from a woman between 18 and 30 years old in good health and CMV-seronegative.

The V and J genes are TRBV5-1 and TRBJ2-1; D is unresolved. V was cut by 0 bases and J by 0 bases, with 7 bases left in between. Germline CDR1 is SGHRS and CDR2 is YFSETQ. The CDR3 extends over 15 amino acids. The chain's CDR3 is CASSLDTSSYNEQFF. The CDR3 nucleotides read TGCGCCAGCAGCTTGGATACCAGCTCCTACAATGAGCAGTTCTTC.

V and J are TRBV6-1 and TRBJ2-1; TRBD2 matches at 9 bases. The CDR3 length is 15 residues. V shed 7 bases and J 7 bases; nucleotides not matched to a gene: 11. Germline V gene lookup returns CDR1 MNHNS and CDR2 SASEGT. The CDR3: CASKTLAGFTNEQFF. CDR3 bases: TGTGCCAGCAAAACTCTAGCGGGATTTACAAATGAGCAGTTCTTC.

This clone turned up a few times. The V call is TRBV10-2, the J call TRBJ2-7, with 7 bases matching TRBD1. This CDR3 comprises 16 residues. Per germline, CDR1 WSHSY and CDR2 SAAADI. Trimming at V came to 2 bases and at J to 0 bases, leaving 7 bases not matched to a gene. CDR3 in DNA: TGCGCCAGCAGTGAGCACCAGGGGGAACCCTCCTACGAGCAGTACTTC. It yields the protein CASSEHQGEPSYEQYF.

V is TRBV14 and J is TRBJ2-7; 8 bases match TRBD2. The CDR3 contains 16 residues. Germline CDR1 reads SGHDN; CDR2 reads FVKESK. The V gene end was trimmed by 6 bases and the J gene end by 4 bases; junction bases not matched to a gene: 14. Here the CDR3 reads CASRPPESGREYEQYF. The DNA for the CDR3 is TGTGCCAGCAGACCCCCTGAGAGCGGGAGAGAGTACGAGCAGTACTTC. Variable domain in full (rest from reference TRBV14 and TRBJ2-7): EAGVTQFPSHSVIEKGQTVTLRCDPISGHDNLYWYRRVMGKEIKFLLHFVKESKQDESGMPNNRFLAERTGGTYSTLKVQPAELEDSGVYFCASRPPESGREYEQYFGPGTRLTVT.

The CDR3 protein is CASRMRELSQETQYF. Written as DNA, the CDR3 is TGTGCCAGCAGAATGCGGGAGCTATCCCAAGAGACCCAGTACTTC. The J gene is TRBJ2-5, the V gene TRBV7-9; 7 bases align to TRBD2. CDR3 length equals 15 residues. The V gene end was trimmed by 6 bases and the J gene end by 1 base; junction bases not matched to a gene: 8. Germline CDR1 is SEHNR and CDR2 is FQNEAQ (reference sequence).

The table lists this clone with many counts. Other DNA variants within this sample encode the same CDR3. The chain joins TRBV6-5 to TRBJ1-2; 7 positions agree with TRBD1. The J segment lost 2 bases and the V segment lost 6 bases, leaving 6 bases of the junction unmatched. Per the germline V gene, CDR1 is MNHEY and CDR2 is SVGAGI. This CDR3 region has 14 residues. CDR3 bases: TGTGCCAGCAGGGAAGACAGGGCGAACTATGGCTACACCTTC. Translated: CASREDRANYGYTF.

The chain employs TRBV19 and TRBJ2-3; a weak D match, TRBD1 (7 bases). The V gene lost 5 bases and the J gene lost 0 bases, with 15 bases spanning the gap. The CDR3 length is 16 residues. Per germline, CDR1 LNHDA and CDR2 SQIVND (reference sequence). CDR3 bases: TGTGCCAGTAGTGCAACCCAGGGGGGTAGCACAGATACGCAGTATTTT. Translating it yields CASSATQGGSTDTQYF.

The chain combines TRBV6-1 with TRBJ1-4, with TRBD1 matching over 7 bases. The junction had 8 bases not matched to a gene; V was cut back by 7 bases and J by 6 bases. Germline V gene data show CDR1 as MNHNS and CDR2 as SASEGT. The CDR3 has 14 residues. This chain's CDR3 is CASNRGPFDEKLFF. CDR3 coding DNA: TGTGCCAGCAACAGGGGCCCTTTTGATGAAAAACTGTTTTTT.

The chain has TRBV27 and TRBJ2-7, with 9 positions matching TRBD1. There are 16 residues in the CDR3. Germline assignment: CDR1 MNHEY and CDR2 SMNVEV (reference sequence). V lost 3 bases, J lost 3 bases, and 9 bases stayed unmatched. CDR3 sequence: CASSLGSAGQGYEQYF. The CDR3 DNA follows: TGTGCCAGCAGTTTGGGGTCGGCGGGACAGGGCTACGAGCAGTACTTC.

The chain uses TRBV7-2 and TRBJ1-5; 9 nucleotides line up with TRBD1. Trimming removed 6 bases from V and 6 bases from J; junction bases left unmatched: 9. Germline V lookup: CDR1 SGHTA, CDR2 FQGNSA. CDR3 length: 15 residues. The CDR3 region has the DNA TGTGCCAGCAGTACCGGGACAGGGATCGGTCAGCCCCAGCATTTT. It specifies CASSTGTGIGQPQHF.

V is TRBV7-2 and J is TRBJ1-1, with 9 bases fitting TRBD1. The CDR3 sequence is 16 residues long. The germline gives CDR1 SGHTA, CDR2 FQGNSA. J was trimmed by 0 bases and V by 5 bases; bases with no gene match: 7. The CDR3 sequence is CASSPRDRVMNTEAFF. DNA for the CDR3: TGTGCCAGCAGCCCCCGGGACAGGGTCATGAACACTGAAGCTTTCTTT.

V gene TRBV2 combines with J gene TRBJ2-7, with TRBD2 as a possible D gene (7 bases). Trimming took off 1 base at V and 7 bases at J, with 14 bases between the two ends. This CDR3 has 14 residues. Germline values: CDR1 SNHLY, CDR2 FYNNEI. This CDR3 is CASSEVGGAGEQYF. The CDR3 coding sequence is TGTGCCAGCAGTGAAGTAGGGGGGGCAGGGGAGCAGTACTTC.

The genes are TRBV30 and TRBJ2-1; 10 positions agree with TRBD2. The CDR3 consists of 18 residues. Germline-derived CDR1 and CDR2 are GTSNPN and SVGIG (reference sequence). V trimming: 1 base; J trimming: 3 bases; junction bases outside the gene matches: 12. The CDR3 nucleotides are TGTGCCTGGAGTGCCACTAGCGGGGCAGGTTGGGGCTACAATGAGCAGTTCTTC. Translating gives CAWSATSGAGWGYNEQFF.

The V and J genes are TRBV25-1 and TRBJ1-5; 7 bases align to TRBD1. V was pared by 5 bases and J by 4 bases, with 5 bases of the junction left unmatched. The CDR3 is 14 residues long. Germline CDR1 is MGHDK and CDR2 is SYGVNS. The CDR3 sequence is CASSQAGGNQPQHF. DNA for the CDR3: TGTGCCAGCAGTCAGGCAGGGGGGAATCAGCCCCAGCATTTT.

The gene calls are TRBV12-5 and TRBJ2-3; 12 nucleotides line up with TRBD1. Germline trimming cut 3 bases from V and 5 bases from J; bases unmatched to any gene: 9. This CDR3 is built from 17 residues. CDR1 and CDR2 from the germline V gene are LGHNT and FRNRAP. The CDR3 loop is CASGLGRWDRGQDTQYF. The CDR3 DNA reads TGTGCTAGTGGTTTAGGCCGGTGGGACAGGGGGCAAGATACGCAGTATTTT.

This chain's CDR3 is CASSSQGTQETQYF. The CDR3 nucleotides read TGTGCCAGCAGCTCACAGGGAACCCAAGAGACCCAGTACTTC. J is TRBJ2-5 and V is TRBV11-3; possible D gene TRBD1, 6 bases. The germline CDR1 and CDR2 sequences are SGHNT and YENEEA. The CDR3 loop spans 14 amino acids. V was shortened by 4 bases and J by 1 base, with 10 bases between the two germline ends.

This clone was seen a single time. The rearrangement joins TRBV9 to TRBJ2-5; 9 bases align to TRBD1. There are 17 residues in the CDR3. The germline CDR1 and CDR2 sequences are SGDLS and YYNGEE. The trim removed 3 bases at V and 4 bases at J, leaving 13 bases unmatched. The CDR3 nucleotides are TGTGCCAGCAGCGAAGGGACAGGGTCCCCGATGCGAGAGACCCAGTACTTC. Translating it yields CASSEGTGSPMRETQYF.

The V call is TRBV18, the J call TRBJ2-7; TRBD1 agrees at 8 bases. Germline CDR1 and CDR2: KGHSH and LQKENI. There are 14 residues in the CDR3. V shed 2 bases, J shed 6 bases, and the junction held 6 bases outside the gene matches. This chain's CDR3 is CASSPVGQGLEQYF. CDR3 in DNA: TGTGCCAGCTCACCAGTAGGACAGGGACTCGAGCAGTACTTC.

V usage is TRBV6-6 and J usage is TRBJ2-7; 8 bases map to TRBD2. V dropped 6 bases and J dropped 3; count of bases not matched to a gene: 7. Germline V gives CDR1 MNHNY, CDR2 SVGAGI (reference sequence). The CDR3 is made up of 14 amino acids. For the CDR3, the DNA is TGTGCCAGCAGCCCGACGGGAGGGGGCTACGAGCAGTACTTC. As protein: CASSPTGGGYEQYF.

The V gene is TRBV27, the J gene TRBJ2-7, with D possibly matching TRBD1 (5 bases). Germline CDR1 and CDR2: MNHEY and SMNVEV (reference sequence). This CDR3 has 13 amino acids. V shed 4 bases and J shed 3 bases, with 10 bases lying between them. In DNA form, the CDR3 reads TGTGCCAGCAGTTCAGTAAGGGGCTACGAGCAGTACTTC. Its translation is CASSSVRGYEQYF.

The chain has TRBV13 and TRBJ2-1, with D maybe TRBD1 (5 bases). Germline CDR1 reads PRHDT; CDR2 reads FYEKMQ (reference sequence). The CDR3 runs to 15 residues. Trimming removed 3 bases from V and 6 bases from J, with 15 bases in between. In DNA form, the CDR3 reads TGTGCCAGCAGCTTCACAGGCCCAGCATTCAATGAGCAGTTCTTC. Its translation: CASSFTGPAFNEQFF.